This passage covers 15 T cell receptor beta chains from one sample sequenced in a study of cytomegalovirus exposure and HLA in healthy donors. Libraries were prepared by immunoSEQ multiplex PCR; TCRdb keeps only in-frame clonotypes and omits some of them. The sample includes hundreds of thousands of clones, 70% to 90% of them seen just once. Sequences were obtained from PBMCs. The receptors derive from a woman between 18 and 30 years old in good health and CMV-seronegative.

V usage is TRBV7-2 and J usage is TRBJ2-7, with 9 bases fitting TRBD2. Germline CDR1 SGHTA, CDR2 FQGNSA. This CDR3 is 15 amino acids long. V was clipped by 1 base and J by 6 bases; unmatched bases: 7. CDR3 DNA: TGTGCCAGCAGCTTAGTAGGGACTAGCTGGGGCGAGCAGTACTTC. It is translated as CASSLVGTSWGEQYF.

Here the CDR3 DNA reads TGTGCCAGCAGTTTGGGCACCTCGAACACCGGGGAGCTGTTTTTT. Its protein is CASSLGTSNTGELFF. The chain uses TRBV28 and TRBJ2-2, with unresolved D. Trimming removed 3 bases at V and 0 bases at J, with 8 bases between. Germline V gene lookup returns CDR1 MDHEN and CDR2 SYDVKM. The CDR3 covers 15 residues.

The CDR3 region is CSVDPSGVGEKLFF. CDR3 DNA sequence: TGCAGCGTTGATCCCTCCGGGGTGGGAGAAAAACTGTTTTTT. This rearrangement joins TRBV29-1 to TRBJ1-4, with D hard to call. Germline loops: CDR1 SQVTM, CDR2 ANQGSEA. V was trimmed by 3 bases and J by 8 bases, leaving 16 bases between them. The CDR3 sequence is 14 residues long.

This chain links TRBV2 with TRBJ1-4; 7 nucleotides line up with TRBD1. The germline V gene encodes CDR1 SNHLY and CDR2 FYNNEI. V was clipped by 6 bases and J by 0 bases; unmatched bases: 1. This CDR3 region has 14 residues. CDR3 in DNA: TGTGCCAGCAGGACAGGGACAACTAATGAAAAACTGTTTTTT. Translated, it gives CASRTGTTNEKLFF.

The V and J genes are TRBV7-3 and TRBJ2-2, with 7 positions matching TRBD1. The CDR3 totals 16 residues. CDR1 is SGHTA, CDR2 FQGTGA, per germline. The ends lost 4 bases at V and 3 bases at J; junction bases unmatched: 8. CDR3 sequence: CASSSRDSRDTGELFF. In DNA form, the CDR3 reads TGTGCCAGCAGCTCGAGGGACAGCCGGGACACCGGGGAGCTGTTTTTT.

The J gene is TRBJ2-7, the V gene TRBV11-2; tentative D call: TRBD1 (6 bases). There are 15 residues in the CDR3. Trimming removed 7 bases at V and 3 bases at J, with 19 bases between. Germline V CDR1 and CDR2: SGHAT, FQNNGV. CDR3 region: CASKKSADSYYEQYF. The CDR3 DNA reads TGTGCCAGCAAGAAGTCTGCGGACAGTTACTACGAGCAGTACTTC. The full variable domain, with the rest looked up from reference TRBV11-2 and TRBJ2-7, is EAGVAQSPRYKIIEKRQSVAFWCNPISGHATLYWYQQILGQGPKLLIQFQNNGVVDDSQLPKDRFSAERLKGVDSTLKIQPAKLEDSAVYLCASKKSADSYYEQYFGPGTRLTVT.

J is TRBJ2-1 and V is TRBV29-1, with D perhaps TRBD2 (5 bases). The V gene lost 8 bases and the J gene lost 2 bases, with 16 bases spanning the gap. This CDR3 contains 14 residues. Germline CDR1 is SQVTM and CDR2 is ANQGSEA. This CDR3 reads CSSGVSPAYNEQFF. DNA of the CDR3: TGCAGCTCCGGGGTCTCGCCAGCCTACAATGAGCAGTTCTTC.

The chain joins TRBV7-8 to TRBJ1-5; 9 positions match TRBD1. The ends lost 4 bases at V and 2 bases at J; junction bases unmatched: 3. The CDR3 runs 15 residues. Germline lookup yields CDR1 SGHVS and CDR2 FQNEAQ. CDR3 DNA sequence: TGTGCCAGCAGCTCCGGGACAGGGCGCAATCAGCCCCAGCATTTT. Encoded protein: CASSSGTGRNQPQHF. Together with reference TRBV7-8 and TRBJ1-5, the CDR3 gives the full variable domain: GAGVSQSPRYKVAKRGQDVALRCDPISGHVSLFWYQQALGQGPEFLTYFQNEAQLDKSGLPSDRFFAERPEGSVSTLKIQRTQQEDSAVYLCASSSGTGRNQPQHFGDGTRLSIL.

This sequence joins TRBV5-1 and TRBJ2-1, with D tentatively TRBD1 (6 bases). This CDR3 is 14 amino acids long. Per germline, CDR1 SGHRS and CDR2 YFSETQ. V shed 2 bases and J shed 5 bases, with 11 bases lying between them. The CDR3: CASSFRRGHNEQFF. CDR3 bases: TGCGCCAGCAGCTTTCGCAGGGGTCACAATGAGCAGTTCTTC. Filled out from reference TRBV5-1 and TRBJ2-1, the complete variable domain reads KAGVTQTPRYLIKTRGQQVTLSCSPISGHRSVSWYQQTPGQGLQFLFEYFSETQRNKGNFPGRFSGRQFSNSRSEMNVSTLELGDSALYLCASSFRRGHNEQFFGPGTRLTVL.

This chain joins TRBV25-1 and TRBJ2-7; D is perhaps TRBD2 (6 bases). Germline values: CDR1 MGHDK, CDR2 SYGVNS. Trimming took off 4 bases at V and 2 bases at J, with 12 bases between the two ends. CDR3 length: 14 residues. CDR3 sequence (DNA): TGTGCCAGCAGTGTTTGGAGGGGACCCTACGAGCAGTACTTC. Its protein is CASSVWRGPYEQYF.

CDR3 residues: CASSLGLAVSQETQYF. As DNA, the CDR3 is TGCGCCAGCAGCTTGGGACTAGCGGTTTCCCAAGAGACCCAGTACTTC. This rearrangement joins TRBV5-1 to TRBJ2-5; 9 nucleotides line up with TRBD2. Germline CDR1 and CDR2: SGHRS and YFSETQ. The V segment lost 0 bases and the J segment 1 base; nucleotides outside the gene matches: 4. This CDR3 is built from 16 residues.

In its sample, this clone was seen a few times. This chain links TRBV7-9 with TRBJ1-1; 9 bases are a match to TRBD1. V lost 8 bases, J lost 0 bases, and 4 bases stayed unmatched. The CDR3 extends over 14 amino acids. Germline CDR1 reads SEHNR; CDR2 reads FQNEAQ (reference sequence). CDR3 sequence (DNA): TGTGCCAGCCGAGGGACAGGGCTGAACACTGAAGCTTTCTTT. As protein: CASRGTGLNTEAFF.

The chain has TRBV10-2 and TRBJ1-1, with 7 bases identical to TRBD1. From germline, CDR1 is WSHSY and CDR2 SAAADI. The CDR3 has 14 amino acids. V lost 6 bases, J lost 1 base, and 5 bases stayed unmatched. CDR3 loop: CASRDDRENTEAFF. The CDR3 nucleotides are TGCGCCAGCAGGGACGACAGGGAGAACACTGAAGCTTTCTTT.

V usage is TRBV27 and J usage is TRBJ1-2; 7 bases agree with TRBD1. The trim removed 2 bases at V and 7 bases at J, leaving 7 bases unmatched. The CDR3 is 14 amino acids. Germline-derived CDR1 and CDR2 are MNHEY and SMNVEV (reference sequence). In nucleotides, the CDR3 is TGTGCCAGCAGTTTAGGGTGGAGGGACAGTGGCTACACCTTC. Protein: CASSLGWRDSGYTF.

The chain combines TRBV27 with TRBJ2-6, with TRBD1 matching over 9 bases. The ends lost 5 bases at V and 4 bases at J; junction bases unmatched: 9. This CDR3 spans 17 amino acids. CDR1 is MNHEY and CDR2 is SMNVEV in the germline V gene (reference sequence). The CDR3 loop is CASSLRWTGEGANVLTF. The DNA for the CDR3 is TGTGCCAGCAGTCTTCGCTGGACAGGGGAAGGGGCCAACGTCCTGACTTTC.